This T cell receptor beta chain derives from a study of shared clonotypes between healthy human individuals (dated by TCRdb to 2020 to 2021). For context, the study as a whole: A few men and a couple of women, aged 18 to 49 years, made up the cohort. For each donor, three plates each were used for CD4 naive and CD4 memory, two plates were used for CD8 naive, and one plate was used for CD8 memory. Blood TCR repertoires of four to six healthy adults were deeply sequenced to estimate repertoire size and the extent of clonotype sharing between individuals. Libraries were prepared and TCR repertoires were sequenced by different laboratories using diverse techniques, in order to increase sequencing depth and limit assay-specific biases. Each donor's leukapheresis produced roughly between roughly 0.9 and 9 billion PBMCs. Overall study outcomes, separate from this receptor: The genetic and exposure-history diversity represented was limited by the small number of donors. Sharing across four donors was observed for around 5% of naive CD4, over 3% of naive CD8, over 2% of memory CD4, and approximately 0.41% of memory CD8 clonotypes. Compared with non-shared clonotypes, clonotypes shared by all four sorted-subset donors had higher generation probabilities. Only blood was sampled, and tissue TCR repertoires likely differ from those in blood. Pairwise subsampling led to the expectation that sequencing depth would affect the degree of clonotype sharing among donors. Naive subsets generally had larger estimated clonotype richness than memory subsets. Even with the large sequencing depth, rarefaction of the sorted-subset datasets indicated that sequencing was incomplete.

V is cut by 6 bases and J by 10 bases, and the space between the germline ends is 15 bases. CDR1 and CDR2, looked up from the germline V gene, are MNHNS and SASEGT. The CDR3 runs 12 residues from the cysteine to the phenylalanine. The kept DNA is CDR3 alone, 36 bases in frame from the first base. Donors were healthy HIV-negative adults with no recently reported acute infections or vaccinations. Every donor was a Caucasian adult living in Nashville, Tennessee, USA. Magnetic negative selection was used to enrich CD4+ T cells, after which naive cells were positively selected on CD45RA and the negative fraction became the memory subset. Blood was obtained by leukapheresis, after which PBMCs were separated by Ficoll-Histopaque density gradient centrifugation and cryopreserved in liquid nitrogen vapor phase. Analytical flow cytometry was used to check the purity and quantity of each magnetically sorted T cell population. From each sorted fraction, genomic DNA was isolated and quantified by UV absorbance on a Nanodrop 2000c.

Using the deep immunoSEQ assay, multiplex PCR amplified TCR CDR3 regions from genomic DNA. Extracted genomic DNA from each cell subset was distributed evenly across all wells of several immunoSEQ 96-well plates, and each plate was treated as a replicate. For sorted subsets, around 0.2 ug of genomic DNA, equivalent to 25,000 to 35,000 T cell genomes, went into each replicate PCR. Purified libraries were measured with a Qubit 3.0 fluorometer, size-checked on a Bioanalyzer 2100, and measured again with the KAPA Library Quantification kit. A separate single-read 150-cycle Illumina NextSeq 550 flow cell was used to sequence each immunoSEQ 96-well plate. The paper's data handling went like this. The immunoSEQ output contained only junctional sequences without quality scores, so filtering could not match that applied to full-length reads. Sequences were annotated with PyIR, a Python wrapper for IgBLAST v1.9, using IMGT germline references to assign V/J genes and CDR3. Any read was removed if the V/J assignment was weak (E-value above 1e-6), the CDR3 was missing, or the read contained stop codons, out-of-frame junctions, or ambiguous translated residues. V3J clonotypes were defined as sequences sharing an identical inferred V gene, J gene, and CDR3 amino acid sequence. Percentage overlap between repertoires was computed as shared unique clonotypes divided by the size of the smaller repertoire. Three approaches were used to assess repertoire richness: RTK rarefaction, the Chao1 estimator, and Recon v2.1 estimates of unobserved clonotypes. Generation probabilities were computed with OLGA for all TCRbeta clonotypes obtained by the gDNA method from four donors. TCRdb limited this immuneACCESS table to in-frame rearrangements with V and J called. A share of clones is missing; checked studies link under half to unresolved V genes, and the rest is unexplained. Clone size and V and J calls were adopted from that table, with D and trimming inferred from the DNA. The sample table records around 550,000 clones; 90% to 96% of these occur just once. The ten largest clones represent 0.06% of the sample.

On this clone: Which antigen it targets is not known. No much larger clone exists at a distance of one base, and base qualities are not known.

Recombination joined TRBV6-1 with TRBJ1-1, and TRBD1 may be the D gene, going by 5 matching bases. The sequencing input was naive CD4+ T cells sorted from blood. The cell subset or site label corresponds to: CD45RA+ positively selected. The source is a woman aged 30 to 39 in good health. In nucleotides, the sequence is TGTGCCAGCAGCGGGCCTCCGGGGGTAGCTTTCTTT. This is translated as CASSGPPGVAFF.